A selection of T cell receptor beta chains follows, all from one sample in a study of patients and donors after allogeneic stem cell transplantation. TCRdb called the RT-PCR reads again in MiXCR, with one record for every CDR3 protein. The sample has some 960,000 distinct CDR3 sequences, about a sixth seen once; the top ten hold roughly 6%. The sequenced material came from blood, either unsorted or a sorted T cell fraction (not recorded which). The receptors stem from a human donor who was either an allogeneic HSCT recipient or a stem cell or donor lymphocyte infusion donor (not recorded which). It is not recorded whose cells these are; they may come from a transplant donor. CDR3s include the opening cysteine and the closing phenylalanine or tryptophan. The D gene is left open where the match is weak. A clone size is listed for some rows: how often the clone was seen (once, few, many), or a class if it is expanded.

D | size | J | V | CDR3 | DNA
NA | NA | TRBJ2-3 | TRBV19 | CASSASGQRTDTQYF | TGTGCCAGTAGCGCCTCGGGACAACGAACGGATACGCAGTATTTT
NA | NA | TRBJ2-2 | TRBV13 | CASSSGLNSGELFF | TGTGCCAGCAGCTCGGGACTCAACTCCGGGGAGCTGTTTTTT
TRBD2 | few | TRBJ2-3 | TRBV7-6 | CASTPPKLAGGTDTQYF | TGTGCCAGCACCCCCCCAAAACTAGCGGGGGGGACAGATACGCAGTATTTT
NA | NA | TRBJ2-1 | TRBV2 | CASSELGERGYIYNEQFF | TGTGCCAGCAGTGAATTGGGGGAAAGGGGGTATATATACAATGAGCAGTTCTTC
NA | many | TRBJ2-1 | TRBV12-3/TRBV12-4 | CASSSTRRDPNEQFF | TGTGCCAGCAGTAGCACACGGAGGGACCCCAATGAGCAGTTCTTC
TRBD2 | NA | TRBJ2-3 | TRBV7-3 | CASSSGISGATDTQYF | TGTGCCAGCAGTTCCGGGATTAGCGGGGCCACAGATACGCAGTATTTT
NA | few | TRBJ1-4 | TRBV6-1 | CASSLPGPERKLFF | TGTGCCAGCAGCTTACCGGGACCTGAACGAAAACTGTTTTTT
TRBD1 | few | TRBJ1-2 | TRBV5-6 | CASSFPDRVSDGYTF | TGTGCCAGCAGCTTTCCGGACAGGGTCTCTGATGGCTACACCTTC
TRBD2 | NA | TRBJ2-1 | TRBV5-1 | CASSSGLAANEQFF | TGCGCCAGCAGCTCCGGACTAGCGGCGAATGAGCAGTTCTTC
TRBD1 | NA | TRBJ2-7 | TRBV5-6 | CASSPDRGSPREQYF | TGTGCCAGCAGCCCTGACAGGGGGTCTCCTCGGGAGCAGTACTTC
NA | NA | TRBJ1-2 | TRBV5-1 | CASSLARQNGYTF | TGCGCCAGCAGCTTGGCCCGGCAGAATGGCTACACCTTC
NA | NA | TRBJ2-7 | TRBV10-3 | CAISTSGQADYEQYF | NA
NA | few | TRBJ1-2 | TRBV7-9 | CASGRTDNYGYTF | TGTGCCAGCGGTAGGACTGACAACTATGGCTACACCTTC
TRBD2 | NA | TRBJ2-1 | TRBV9 | CASSASGHSYNEQFF | TGTGCCAGCAGCGCTAGCGGGCACTCCTACAATGAGCAGTTCTTC
TRBD2 | few | TRBJ2-2 | TRBV11-1 | CASSTTTGTSGISGELFF | TGTGCCAGCAGCACAACCACCGGGACTAGCGGGATATCCGGGGAGCTGTTTTTT
NA | NA | TRBJ1-5 | TRBV20-1 | CSAIQGLNQPQHF | TGCAGTGCCATACAGGGTCTCAATCAGCCCCAGCATTTT
TRBD2 | many | TRBJ2-1 | TRBV12-3/TRBV12-4 | CASSFSGGYNEQFF | TGCGCCAGCAGCTTTTCGGGAGGCTACAATGAGCAGTTCTTC
TRBD1 | NA | TRBJ2-3 | TRBV27 | CASIGQGDIDTQYF | TGTGCCAGCATTGGACAGGGGGACATAGATACGCAGTATTTT
NA | few | TRBJ2-2 | TRBV7-9 | CASSLRQAYTGELFF | TGTGCCAGCAGCTTACGGCAGGCGTACACCGGGGAGCTGTTTTTT
NA | few | TRBJ1-6 | TRBV4-1 | CASSQVGANSPLHF | TGCGCCAGCAGCCAAGTAGGGGCTAATTCACCCCTCCACTTT
TRBD2 | few | TRBJ2-5 | TRBV7-2 | CASSIEGLAGGVETQYF | TGTGCCAGCAGCATAGAGGGACTAGCGGGGGGGGTAGAGACCCAGTACTTC
NA | few | TRBJ2-1 | TRBV9 | CAPRRAARYREFF | TGTGCCCCCAGGCGCGCAGCCCGATATAGGGAGTTCTTC